Listed here are 10 T cell receptor beta chains from one sample, sequenced in a study of cytomegalovirus exposure and HLA in healthy donors. In the PCR, 60 Vbeta and 13 Jbeta primers were used. The repertoire was sequenced with immunoSEQ multiplex PCR; TCRdb's copy has only in-frame clones and lacks some. The profile shows 200,000 to 250,000 clones, around four fifths of them singletons. Input material: PBMCs. The receptors derive from a woman between 40 and 55 years old in good health and CMV-seronegative.

V usage is TRBV2 and J usage is TRBJ2-3, with 12 bases that match TRBD1. Germline V gene data show CDR1 as SNHLY and CDR2 as FYNNEI. The length of the CDR3 is 15 residues. The ends lost 10 bases at V and 5 bases at J; junction bases unmatched: 10. For the CDR3, the DNA is TGTGCCACATCCCGGGACAGGGGGCGAATAGATACGCAGTATTTT. It specifies CATSRDRGRIDTQYF.

This clone was found a few times. The chain couples TRBV6-5 to TRBJ1-6; perhaps TRBD1 as D (5 bases). The CDR3 loop spans 16 amino acids. Trimming left V 4 bases short and J 9 bases short, with 19 bases between. The germline gives CDR1 MNHEY, CDR2 SVGAGI. Here the CDR3 reads CASSSPGGGGTSPLHF. CDR3 bases: TGTGCCAGCAGTTCTCCGGGCGGGGGTGGTACTTCACCCCTCCACTTT.

This clone was observed a handful of times. This rearrangement joins TRBV14 to TRBJ1-1; D not certain. The V end lost 0 bases, the J end lost 6 bases, and 8 bases lay between the germline ends. The CDR3 sequence is 13 residues long. Looked up from germline, CDR1 is SGHDN and CDR2 is FVKESK. The CDR3 DNA reads TGTGCCAGCAGCCAAGACTGGCAGGCTGAAGCTTTCTTT. Translated, it gives CASSQDWQAEAFF.

The chain employs TRBV5-1 and TRBJ2-7; 11 bases fit TRBD2. The CDR3 length is 15 residues. J was trimmed by 7 bases and V by 4 bases; bases with no gene match: 10. Looked up from germline, CDR1 is SGHRS and CDR2 is YFSETQ. The CDR3 here is CASSVGTSGLGEQYF. The CDR3 bases are TGCGCCAGCAGCGTGGGGACTAGCGGCCTTGGGGAGCAGTACTTC.

This clone has just a few counts. The V and J genes are TRBV14 and TRBJ2-5; D not resolved. CDR3 length: 14 amino acids. Germline V gene data show CDR1 as SGHDN and CDR2 as FVKESK. V dropped 0 bases and J dropped 5 bases, with 10 bases sitting between them. The DNA of the CDR3 is TGTGCCAGCAGCCAAGATTTTCTCCAGGAGACCCAGTACTTC. Translated: CASSQDFLQETQYF.

The chain combines TRBV18 with TRBJ1-2; D gene ambiguous. Per the germline V gene, CDR1 is KGHSH and CDR2 is LQKENI. The CDR3 is 12 amino acids. V lost 6 bases, J lost 2 bases, and 7 bases lay in between. CDR3 amino acids: CASSSNNYGYTF. The CDR3 bases are TGTGCCAGCTCCAGTAACAACTATGGCTACACCTTC.

V gene TRBV19 combines with J gene TRBJ2-1; 10 bases match TRBD1. Unmatched junction bases numbered 9, after V lost 4 bases and J lost 9 bases. The germline V gene encodes CDR1 LNHDA and CDR2 SQIVND (reference sequence). The length of the CDR3 is 15 residues. Written as DNA, the CDR3 is TGTGCCAGTAGTACCTCCGGGACAGGGGTAAGTGAGCAGTTCTTC. Residues: CASSTSGTGVSEQFF. Variable domain in full (rest from reference TRBV19 and TRBJ2-1): DGGITQSPKYLFRKEGQNVTLSCEQNLNHDAMYWYRQDPGQGLRLIYYSQIVNDFQKGDIAEGYSVSREKKESFPLTVTSAQKNPTAFYLCASSTSGTGVSEQFFGPGTRLTVL.

Worth noting for this clone: This specimen includes other DNA sequences encoding the same CDR3. The chain links TRBV19 to TRBJ1-1; a weak D match, TRBD1 (5 bases). Between the trimmed V and J ends, which lost 0 bases and 2 bases, there was a span of 7 bases. The CDR3 is 14 residues long. Germline CDR1 LNHDA, CDR2 SQIVND (reference sequence). This CDR3 is CASSIDQGNTEAFF. The CDR3 nucleotides read TGTGCCAGTAGTATAGATCAGGGCAACACTGAAGCTTTCTTT.

The chain couples TRBV2 to TRBJ2-3; 10 bases line up with TRBD2. The V segment lost 9 bases and the J segment 6 bases; nucleotides outside the gene matches: 9. Looked up from germline, CDR1 is SNHLY and CDR2 is FYNNEI. This CDR3 has 14 residues. CDR3 in DNA: TGTGCCAGTGAACCGGGACTAGCGTCGGATACGCAGTATTTT. Its translation: CASEPGLASDTQYF.

The rearrangement joins TRBV19 to TRBJ2-3, with D tentatively TRBD2 (5 bases). V lost 8 bases, J lost 11 bases, and 11 bases lay in between. Germline V gives CDR1 LNHDA, CDR2 SQIVND (reference sequence). This CDR3 is built from 10 residues. The CDR3: CASGKREQYF. CDR3 sequence (DNA): TGTGCCAGTGGCAAGAGGGAGCAGTATTTT. Variable domain in full (rest from reference TRBV19 and TRBJ2-3): DGGITQSPKYLFRKEGQNVTLSCEQNLNHDAMYWYRQDPGQGLRLIYYSQIVNDFQKGDIAEGYSVSREKKESFPLTVTSAQKNPTAFYLCASGKREQYFGPGTRLTVL.